The entry below gives a single T cell receptor beta chain sequence along with its context. Its antigen remains unknown. The data are from a study of T cell repertoires in ileal Crohn's disease. Overall study context: Median disease duration was 7.9 years; 30% to 35% smoked at surgery. Study-wide results and limits: Sorted CD8 T cells held more high-frequency clones than CD4. Compared with non-smokers, active smokers at surgery showed more clonal expansions.

Here immunoSEQ multiplex PCR was the method, and the copy in TCRdb shows in-frame clones only, minus some. Of 10,000 to 15,000 clones in the sample, 65% to 85% were seen once. Time point indicated: neoterminal ileum biopsy at postoperative endoscopy, about 6 months after surgery. Germline assignment: CDR1 GTSNPN and CDR2 SVGIG (reference sequence). V lost 5 bases to trimming and J lost 3 bases, with 11 bases between them. There are 13 residues in the CDR3. The sample was ileal tissue. The V call is TRBV30, the J call TRBJ1-5; D is undetermined. The TCR originated in an adult with Crohn's disease. CDR3 sequence reads: CAWGRGSNQPQHF. DNA of the CDR3: TGTGCCTGGGGTCGAGGGTCCAATCAGCCCCAGCATTTT. The whole variable domain, remainder taken from reference TRBV30 and TRBJ1-5, is SQTIHQWPATLVQPVGSPLSLECTVEGTSNPNLYWYRQAAGRGLQLLFYSVGIGQISSEVPQNLSASRPQDRQFILSSKKLLLSDSGFYLCAWGRGSNQPQHFGDGTRLSIL.